This T cell receptor (beta chain) is drawn from a study of early T cells in non-severe SARS-CoV-2 infection. Attached unique molecular identifiers marked individual cDNA molecules. Each CDR3 protein gets one entry after TCRdb re-called the 5' RACE reads with MiXCR. The table includes 90,000 to 120,000 distinct CDR3 sequences, approximately 10% detected once. General study results and limits: VDJdb-based matching was biased toward anti-spike CD8 responses and missed private and CD4 specificities.

Remarks on this clonotype: The antigen is undetermined.

This clonotype was obtained from an adult who was a healthcare worker with PCR-confirmed SARS-CoV-2 infection or an uninfected control (not recorded which). The specimen was whole blood.

The DNA of the CDR3 is TGCGCCAGCAGCCAAGTGCCAGCGCGAGCACCCCTCCACTTT. Translation: CASSQVPARAPLHF. The chain recombines TRBV4-1 with TRBJ1-6; D remains ambiguous. The germline gives CDR1 MGHRA, CDR2 YSYEKL. The CDR3 has 14 residues. Trimming pared 1 base from V and 11 bases from J, leaving 12 bases between.